These 21 T cell receptor beta chains came from one sample sequenced in a study of T cells in Graves' hyperthyroidism and ophthalmopathy (dated by TCRdb to between 2018 and 2021). The method was multiplex PCR. Sequencing instrument: Illumina HiSeq 2000. TCR beta CDR3 regions were amplified from RNA transcripts. For the first round of RT-PCR on the TCR CDR3, the HTBI primer set was used together with the Qiagen OneStep RT-PCR kit. The public reads were run again by TCRdb, first through fastp at Q25 and then through MiXCR, and only productive beta chains were kept. Every entry covers one CDR3 protein and lists the most common genes and DNA from its rows. The sample records 450,000 to 700,000 distinct CDR3 sequences, about 45% of which are singletons. The ten top clones hold roughly 8.2% of the sample. Sequenced: peripheral blood or thyroid tissue (not recorded which). Receptor source: a woman between 18 and 29 years old with Graves' hyperthyroidism.

The J gene is TRBJ1-6, the V gene TRBV7-3; D may be TRBD1 (5 bases). V lost 1 base, J lost 5 bases, and 18 bases lay in between. Germline V CDR1 and CDR2: SGHTA, FQGTGA. The CDR3 loop spans 18 amino acids. CDR3 DNA sequence: TGTGCCAGCAGCTTAAACTCGCGGGGCCCGGTGAATAATTCACCCCTCCACTTT. Translation gives CASSLNSRGPVNNSPLHF.

The V call is TRBV20-1, the J call TRBJ1-2; D is perhaps TRBD1 (5 bases). The V and J ends lost 3 bases and 2 bases respectively, with 16 bases between them. Germline assignment: CDR1 DFQATT and CDR2 SNEGSKA (reference sequence). CDR3 size: 15 residues. The CDR3 loop is CSARGLAGGNYGYTF. The CDR3 coding sequence is TGCAGTGCTAGGGGACTAGCGGGAGGAAACTATGGCTACACCTTC.

The chain combines TRBV24-1 with TRBJ1-1; 7 bases match TRBD1. The germline V gene has CDR1 KGHDR and CDR2 SFDVKD. J was trimmed by 0 bases and V by 4 bases; bases with no gene match: 4. The CDR3 has 15 residues. The CDR3 reads CATSDSTGVNTEAFF. CDR3 nucleotide sequence: TGTGCCACCAGTGACTCAACAGGGGTGAACACTGAAGCTTTCTTT.

The chain is built from TRBV7-6 and TRBJ1-5; no definite D call. The CDR3 extends over 16 amino acids. Trimming took 5 bases from V and 4 from J, leaving 18 bases between them. CDR1 and CDR2 (germline): SGHVS, FNYEAQ. The CDR3 sequence: CASSPDPASLNQPQHF. CDR3 DNA: TGTGCCAGCAGCCCAGATCCGGCCTCCCTTAATCAGCCCCAGCATTTT.

V usage is TRBV20-1 and J usage is TRBJ2-7, with TRBD1 identical over 7 bases. V lost 5 bases, J lost 2 bases, and 6 bases stayed unmatched. CDR1 and CDR2 from the germline V gene are DFQATT and SNEGSKA (reference sequence). The CDR3 length is 13 residues. Here the CDR3 reads CSAERDRAYEQYF. As DNA, the CDR3 is TGCAGTGCTGAACGGGACAGAGCCTACGAGCAGTACTTC.

In this sample, this clonotype turned up many times. This chain joins TRBV7-8 and TRBJ1-2; D remains ambiguous. Germline CDR1 reads SGHVS; CDR2 reads FQNEAQ. V was cut by 3 bases and J by 2 bases, with 10 bases left in between. The CDR3 runs to 14 residues. The CDR3 coding sequence is TGTGCCAGCAGCTTTGGGTTTTTGAACTATGGCTACACCTTC. This gives the protein CASSFGFLNYGYTF.

In its sample, this clonotype was seen many times. CDR3 bases: TGCGCCAGCAGCTCTAGCGGGAATTCCTACGAGCAGTACTTC. Residues: CASSSSGNSYEQYF. The chain links TRBV5-1 to TRBJ2-7; 9 nucleotides align to TRBD2. Germline V gene data show CDR1 as SGHRS and CDR2 as YFSETQ. J lost 1 base, V lost 3 bases, and 2 bases had no gene match. This CDR3 comprises 14 residues.

This clonotype has ten or more counts. J is TRBJ2-7 and V is TRBV9; 13 bases map to TRBD2. V gave up 2 bases and J gave up 0 bases; unmatched junction bases: 5. The CDR3 spans 17 residues. Germline V gene sequence: CDR1 SGDLS, CDR2 YYNGEE. The chain's CDR3 is CASSVGLAGTTSYEQYF. The CDR3 region has the DNA TGTGCCAGCAGCGTGGGACTAGCGGGAACCACCTCCTACGAGCAGTACTTC.

This clonotype was observed many times. The chain couples TRBV4-1 to TRBJ2-7, with D perhaps matching TRBD1 or TRBD2 (7 bases each). CDR1 and CDR2 from the germline V gene are MGHRA and YSYEKL. The CDR3 runs to 17 residues. The V gene lost 1 base and the J gene lost 6 bases, with 22 bases spanning the gap. The CDR3 nucleotides are TGCGCCAGCAGCCAAGTCGGAGGGGGGGCAGGGGGTACCGAGCAGTACTTC. It encodes CASSQVGGGAGGTEQYF.

In its sample, this clonotype was seen a few times. The conserved final phenylalanine or tryptophan is absent from the CDR3, which likely points to a read error. The chain links TRBV9 to TRBJ1-5; D unclear. The CDR3 length is 13 residues. V dropped 0 bases and J dropped 4 bases, with 5 bases sitting between them. Germline V gene sequence: CDR1 SGDLS, CDR2 YYNGEE. CDR3 amino acids: CASSVAPNQPQHS. In DNA form, the CDR3 reads TGTGCCAGCAGCGTAGCCCCGAATCAGCCCCAGCATTCT.

This clonotype has at least ten counts. The chain couples TRBV24-1 to TRBJ1-2; 10 bases fit TRBD1. Germline-derived CDR1 and CDR2 are KGHDR and SFDVKD. Trimming took 0 bases from V and 8 from J; bases not matched to a gene: 2. The CDR3 runs to 14 residues. CDR3 region: CATSDLGQGEGYTF. The CDR3 DNA reads TGTGCCACCAGTGATTTGGGACAGGGGGAAGGCTACACCTTC.

This clonotype has a count of ten or more. This chain joins TRBV20-1 and TRBJ2-5, with D unresolved. V lost 6 bases, J lost 4 bases, and 15 bases lay in between. Per germline, CDR1 DFQATT and CDR2 SNEGSKA (reference sequence). CDR3 length: 13 residues. The CDR3 here is CSAAQTSLETQYF. CDR3 in DNA: TGCAGTGCAGCCCAGACAAGCTTAGAGACCCAGTACTTC.

This clonotype was recorded at least ten times. The chain links TRBV5-1 to TRBJ1-4; D is perhaps TRBD1 (5 bases). Trimming stripped 5 bases from V and 6 bases from J, with 14 bases between. The CDR3 consists of 14 residues. The germline V gene has CDR1 SGHRS and CDR2 YFSETQ. DNA of the CDR3: TGCGCCAGCAGGGAGGGCAGGGCAGATGAAAAACTGTTTTTT. This translates into CASREGRADEKLFF. The whole variable domain, filled in from reference TRBV5-1 and TRBJ1-4, reads KAGVTQTPRYLIKTRGQQVTLSCSPISGHRSVSWYQQTPGQGLQFLFEYFSETQRNKGNFPGRFSGRQFSNSRSEMNVSTLELGDSALYLCASREGRADEKLFFGSGTQLSVL.

In its sample, this clonotype was seen many times. This sequence joins TRBV19 and TRBJ1-1; D is perhaps TRBD1 (5 bases). Germline CDR1 reads LNHDA; CDR2 reads SQIVND (reference sequence). Trimming left V 7 bases short and J 5 bases short, with 8 bases between. This CDR3 is 11 amino acids long. CDR3 region: CASKGMTEAFF. The CDR3 DNA is TGTGCCAGTAAGGGGATGACTGAAGCTTTCTTT.

This clonotype was seen repeatedly, ten times or more. This chain connects TRBV9 to TRBJ1-1, with 8 bases that match TRBD1. V lost 3 bases to trimming and J lost 1 base; unmatched junction nucleotides: 2. CDR1 is SGDLS and CDR2 is YYNGEE in the germline V gene. This CDR3 comprises 14 residues. CDR3 sequence reads: CASSETGENTEAFF. CDR3 DNA sequence: TGTGCCAGCAGCGAGACAGGGGAGAACACTGAAGCTTTCTTT.

The chain recombines TRBV7-4 with TRBJ1-1; D is undetermined. The CDR3 is 13 residues long. V lost 7 bases and J lost 3, with 12 bases in between. Per germline, CDR1 SGHVT and CDR2 SQSDAQ. CDR3 in DNA: TGTGCCAGCACTCGGACTTGGGACACTGAAGCTTTCTTT. Its translation is CASTRTWDTEAFF.

The chain employs TRBV10-3 and TRBJ1-5; D is possibly TRBD1 (6 bases). Trimming left V 0 bases short and J 13 bases short, with 16 bases between. This CDR3 has 14 residues. The germline V gene has CDR1 ENHRY and CDR2 SYGVKD. The CDR3 reads CAISESETGGLQHF. CDR3 coding DNA: TGTGCCATCAGTGAGTCAGAGACTGGGGGCCTTCAGCATTTT.

This clonotype was observed a handful of times. This sequence joins TRBV7-9 and TRBJ2-1; TRBD1 agrees at 10 bases. The V segment lost 3 bases and the J segment 9 bases; nucleotides outside the gene matches: 11. CDR3 length: 16 amino acids. The V gene's germline CDR1 is SEHNR and CDR2 FQNEAQ (reference sequence). In nucleotides, the CDR3 is TGTGCCAGCAGCTTTGCCGGGACAGGGGCGGAATTTGAGCAGTTCTTC. This gives the protein CASSFAGTGAEFEQFF.

The chain combines TRBV7-9 with TRBJ1-5; 7 nucleotides align to TRBD1. Germline assignment: CDR1 SEHNR and CDR2 FQNEAQ (reference sequence). This CDR3 is 15 amino acids long. V shed 4 bases and J 6 bases; nucleotides not matched to a gene: 9. Here the CDR3 DNA reads TGTGCCAGCAGCTCCACAGGGGCTGGGGGTCAGCCCCAGCATTTT. Translating gives CASSSTGAGGQPQHF.

This clonotype occurred many times. The chain recombines TRBV9 with TRBJ2-5; D is possibly TRBD2 (5 bases). The CDR3 is made up of 14 amino acids. Trimming removed 0 bases from V and 4 bases from J, with 10 bases in between. The germline V gene has CDR1 SGDLS and CDR2 YYNGEE. The CDR3 DNA is TGTGCCAGCAGCGTAGGCGGAGGCCGAGAGACCCAGTACTTC. This encodes CASSVGGGRETQYF.

The sample holds many counts of this clonotype. The chain recombines TRBV6-5 with TRBJ1-1; D is unresolved. The ends were cut back, 6 bases at V and 3 bases at J, with 14 bases in the middle. This CDR3 has 14 residues. Germline values: CDR1 MNHEY, CDR2 SVGAGI. The CDR3 nucleotides are TGTGCCAGCAGCCTGGACCCAAGGGACACTGAAGCTTTCTTT. Its protein is CASSLDPRDTEAFF.